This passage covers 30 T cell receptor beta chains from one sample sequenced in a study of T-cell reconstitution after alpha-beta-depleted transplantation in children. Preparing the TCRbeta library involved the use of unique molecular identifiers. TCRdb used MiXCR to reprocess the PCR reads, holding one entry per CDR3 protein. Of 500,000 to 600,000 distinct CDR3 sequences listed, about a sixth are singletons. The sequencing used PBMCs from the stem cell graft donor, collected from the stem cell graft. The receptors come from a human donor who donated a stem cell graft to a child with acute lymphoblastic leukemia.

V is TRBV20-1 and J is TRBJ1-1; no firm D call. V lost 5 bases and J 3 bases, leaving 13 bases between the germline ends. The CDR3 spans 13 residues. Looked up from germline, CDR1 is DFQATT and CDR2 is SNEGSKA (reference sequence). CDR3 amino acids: CSAEGPDDTEAFF. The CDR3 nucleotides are TGCAGTGCTGAAGGACCAGATGACACTGAAGCTTTCTTT.

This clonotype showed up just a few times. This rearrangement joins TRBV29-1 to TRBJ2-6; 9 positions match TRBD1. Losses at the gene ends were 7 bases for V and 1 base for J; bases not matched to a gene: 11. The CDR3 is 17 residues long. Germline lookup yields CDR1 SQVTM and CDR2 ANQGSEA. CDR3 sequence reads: CSASPGTGFSGANVLTF. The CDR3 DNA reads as TGCAGCGCAAGTCCCGGGACAGGGTTTTCTGGGGCCAACGTCCTGACTTTC.

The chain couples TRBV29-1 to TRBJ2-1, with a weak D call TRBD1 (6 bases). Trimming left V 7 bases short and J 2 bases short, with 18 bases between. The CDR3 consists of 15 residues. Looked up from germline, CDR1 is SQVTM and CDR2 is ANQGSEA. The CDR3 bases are TGCAGCGCCCCCCCGACTGCAGGGGCCTACAATGAGCAGTTCTTC. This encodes CSAPPTAGAYNEQFF.

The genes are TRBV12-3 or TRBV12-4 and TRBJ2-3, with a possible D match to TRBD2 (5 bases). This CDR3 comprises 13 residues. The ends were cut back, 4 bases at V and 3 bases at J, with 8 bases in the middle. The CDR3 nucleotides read TGTGCCAGCAGTTCCGAGGGAACAGATACGCAGTATTTT. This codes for CASSSEGTDTQYF.

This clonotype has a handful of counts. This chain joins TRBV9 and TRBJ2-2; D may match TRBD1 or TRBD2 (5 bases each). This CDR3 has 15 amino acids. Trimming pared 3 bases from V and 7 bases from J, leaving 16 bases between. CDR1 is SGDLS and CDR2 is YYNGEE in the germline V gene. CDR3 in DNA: TGTGCCAGCAGCGCACCGGGACGTTCCGGCGGGGAGCTGTTTTTT. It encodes CASSAPGRSGGELFF.

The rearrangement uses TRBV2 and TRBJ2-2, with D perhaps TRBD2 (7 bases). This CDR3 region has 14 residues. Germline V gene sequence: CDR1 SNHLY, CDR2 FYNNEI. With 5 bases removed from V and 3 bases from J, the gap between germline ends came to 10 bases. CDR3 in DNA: TGTGCCAGCAGTCGGGGGGCGGACACCGGGGAGCTGTTTTTT. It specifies CASSRGADTGELFF. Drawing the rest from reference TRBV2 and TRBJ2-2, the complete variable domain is EPEVTQTPSHQVTQMGQEVILRCVPISNHLYFYWYRQILGQKVEFLVSFYNNEISEKSEIFDDQFSVERPDGSNFTLKIRSTKLEDSAMYFCASSRGADTGELFFGEGSRLTVL.

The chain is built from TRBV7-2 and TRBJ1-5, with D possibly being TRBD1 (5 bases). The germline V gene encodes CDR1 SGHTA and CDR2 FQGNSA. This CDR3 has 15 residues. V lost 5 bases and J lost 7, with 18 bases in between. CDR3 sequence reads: CASSPIPGGGQPQHF. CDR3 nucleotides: TGTGCCAGCAGCCCAATCCCCGGGGGAGGGCAGCCCCAGCATTTT.

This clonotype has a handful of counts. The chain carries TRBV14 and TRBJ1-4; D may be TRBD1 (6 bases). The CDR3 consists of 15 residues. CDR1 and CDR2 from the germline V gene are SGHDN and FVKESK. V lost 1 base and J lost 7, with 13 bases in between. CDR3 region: CASSQVRDRSEKLFF. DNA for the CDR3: TGTGCCAGCAGCCAAGTCCGCGACAGGAGTGAAAAACTGTTTTTT.

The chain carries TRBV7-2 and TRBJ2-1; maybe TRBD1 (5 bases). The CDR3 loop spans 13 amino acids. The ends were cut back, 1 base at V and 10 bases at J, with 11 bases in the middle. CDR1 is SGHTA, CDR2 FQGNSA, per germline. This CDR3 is CASSLVTGNEQFF. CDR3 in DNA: TGTGCCAGCAGCTTAGTTACAGGCAACGAGCAGTTCTTC.

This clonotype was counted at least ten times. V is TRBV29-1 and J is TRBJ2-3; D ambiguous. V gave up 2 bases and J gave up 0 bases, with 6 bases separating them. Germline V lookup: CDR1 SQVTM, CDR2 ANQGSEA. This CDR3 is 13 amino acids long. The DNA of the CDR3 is TGCAGCGTTGAACCCACTAGCACAGATACGCAGTATTTT. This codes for CSVEPTSTDTQYF.

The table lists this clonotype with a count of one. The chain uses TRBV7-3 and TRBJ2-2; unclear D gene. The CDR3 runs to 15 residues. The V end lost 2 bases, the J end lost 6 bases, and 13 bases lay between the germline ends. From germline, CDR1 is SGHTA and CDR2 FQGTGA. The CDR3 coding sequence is TGTGCCAGCAGCTTAGGTTCAGGAGAGCCCGGGGAGCTGTTTTTT. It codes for CASSLGSGEPGELFF.

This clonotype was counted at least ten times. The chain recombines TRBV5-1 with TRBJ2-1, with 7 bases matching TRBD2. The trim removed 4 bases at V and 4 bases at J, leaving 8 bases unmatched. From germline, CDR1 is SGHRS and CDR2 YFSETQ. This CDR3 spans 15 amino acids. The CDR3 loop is CASSPRGDLYNEQFF. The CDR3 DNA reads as TGCGCCAGCAGCCCCCGGGGGGACCTATACAATGAGCAGTTCTTC.

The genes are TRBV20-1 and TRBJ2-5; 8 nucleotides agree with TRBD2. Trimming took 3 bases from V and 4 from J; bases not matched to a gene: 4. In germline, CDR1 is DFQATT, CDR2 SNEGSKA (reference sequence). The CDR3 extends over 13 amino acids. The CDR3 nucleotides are TGCAGTGCTAGGGCGGGAGGTCCAGAGACCCAGTACTTC. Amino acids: CSARAGGPETQYF.

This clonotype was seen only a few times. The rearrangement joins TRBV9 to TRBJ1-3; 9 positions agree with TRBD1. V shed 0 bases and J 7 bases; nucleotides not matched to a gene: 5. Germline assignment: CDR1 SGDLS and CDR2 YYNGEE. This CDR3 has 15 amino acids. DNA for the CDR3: TGTGCCAGCAGCGTAGCGGGACAGGGACATAACACCATATATTTT. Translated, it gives CASSVAGQGHNTIYF.

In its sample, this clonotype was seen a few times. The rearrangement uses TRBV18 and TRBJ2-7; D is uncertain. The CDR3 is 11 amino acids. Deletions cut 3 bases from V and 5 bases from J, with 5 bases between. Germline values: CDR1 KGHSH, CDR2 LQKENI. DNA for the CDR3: TGTGCCAGCTCACCCCAGGACGAGCAGTACTTC. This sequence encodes CASSPQDEQYF.

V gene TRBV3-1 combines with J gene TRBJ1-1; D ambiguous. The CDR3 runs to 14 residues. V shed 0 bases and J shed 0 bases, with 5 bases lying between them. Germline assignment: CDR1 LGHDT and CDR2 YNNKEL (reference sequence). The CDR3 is CASSQDWLNTEAFF. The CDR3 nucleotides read TGTGCCAGCAGCCAAGATTGGCTGAACACTGAAGCTTTCTTT.

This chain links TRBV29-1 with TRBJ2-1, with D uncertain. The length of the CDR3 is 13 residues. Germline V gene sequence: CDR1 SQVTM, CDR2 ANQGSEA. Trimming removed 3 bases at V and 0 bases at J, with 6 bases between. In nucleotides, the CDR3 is TGCAGCGTTGAGCCGAGCTCCTACAATGAGCAGTTCTTC. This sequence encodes CSVEPSSYNEQFF.

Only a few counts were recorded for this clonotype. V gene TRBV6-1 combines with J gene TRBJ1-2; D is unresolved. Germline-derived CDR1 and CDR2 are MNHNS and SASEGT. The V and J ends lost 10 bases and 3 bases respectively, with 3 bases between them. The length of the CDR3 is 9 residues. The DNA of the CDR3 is TGTGCCACCTACTATGGCTACACCTTC. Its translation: CATYYGYTF.

The CDR3 spells CATAATNEKLFF. The CDR3 nucleotides read TGTGCAACTGCTGCAACTAATGAAAAACTGTTTTTT. The gene calls are TRBV25-1 and TRBJ1-4; D gene unclear. The CDR3 covers 12 residues. Germline V gene data show CDR1 as MGHDK and CDR2 as SYGVNS.

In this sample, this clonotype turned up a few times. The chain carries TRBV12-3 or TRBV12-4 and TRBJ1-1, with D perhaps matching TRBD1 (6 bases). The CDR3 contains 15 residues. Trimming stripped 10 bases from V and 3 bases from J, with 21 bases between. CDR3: CATQFGGRGDTEAFF. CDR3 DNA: TGTGCCACCCAGTTTGGGGGGCGTGGGGACACTGAAGCTTTCTTT.

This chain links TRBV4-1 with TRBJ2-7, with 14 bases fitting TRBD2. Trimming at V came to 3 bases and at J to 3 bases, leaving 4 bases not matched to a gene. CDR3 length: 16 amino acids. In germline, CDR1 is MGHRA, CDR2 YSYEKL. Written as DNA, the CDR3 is TGCGCCAGCAGCCAGGGACTAGCGGGAGCTGGCTACGAGCAGTACTTC. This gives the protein CASSQGLAGAGYEQYF.

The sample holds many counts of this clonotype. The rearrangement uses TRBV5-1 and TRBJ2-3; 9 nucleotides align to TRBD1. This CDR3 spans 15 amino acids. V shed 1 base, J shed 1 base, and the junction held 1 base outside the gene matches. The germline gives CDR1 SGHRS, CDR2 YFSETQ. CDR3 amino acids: CASSLRDRGTDTQYF. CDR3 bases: TGCGCCAGCAGCTTGCGGGACAGGGGCACAGATACGCAGTATTTT.

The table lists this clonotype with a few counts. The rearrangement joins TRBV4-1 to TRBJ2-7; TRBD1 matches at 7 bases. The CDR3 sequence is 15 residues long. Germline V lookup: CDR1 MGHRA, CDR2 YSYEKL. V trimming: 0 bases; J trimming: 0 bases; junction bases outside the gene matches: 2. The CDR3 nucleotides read TGCGCCAGCAGCCAAGAAGGGGGCGGCTCCTACGAGCAGTACTTC. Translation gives CASSQEGGGSYEQYF.

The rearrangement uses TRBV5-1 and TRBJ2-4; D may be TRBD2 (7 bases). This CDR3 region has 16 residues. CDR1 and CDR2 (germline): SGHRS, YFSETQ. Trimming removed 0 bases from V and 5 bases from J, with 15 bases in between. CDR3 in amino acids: CASSLGPGEGENIQYF. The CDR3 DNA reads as TGCGCCAGCAGCTTGGGCCCAGGGGAGGGAGAAAACATTCAGTACTTC.

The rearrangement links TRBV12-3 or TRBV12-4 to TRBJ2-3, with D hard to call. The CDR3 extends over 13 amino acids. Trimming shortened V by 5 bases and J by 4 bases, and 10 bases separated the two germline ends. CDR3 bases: TGTGCCAGCAGTAGACTTCGGGCAGATACGCAGTATTTT. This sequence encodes CASSRLRADTQYF.

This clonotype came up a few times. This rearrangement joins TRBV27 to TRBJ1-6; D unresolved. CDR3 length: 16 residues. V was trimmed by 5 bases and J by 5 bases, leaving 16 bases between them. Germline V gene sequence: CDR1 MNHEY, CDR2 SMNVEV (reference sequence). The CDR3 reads CASSRRPWEHNSPLHF. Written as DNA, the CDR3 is TGTGCCAGCAGTAGACGGCCCTGGGAACATAATTCACCCCTCCACTTT.

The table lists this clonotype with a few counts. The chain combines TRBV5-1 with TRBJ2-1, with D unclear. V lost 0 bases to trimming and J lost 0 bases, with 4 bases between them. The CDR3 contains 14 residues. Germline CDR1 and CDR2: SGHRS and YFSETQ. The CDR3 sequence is CASSLDISYNEQFF. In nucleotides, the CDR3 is TGCGCCAGCAGCTTGGATATCTCCTACAATGAGCAGTTCTTC. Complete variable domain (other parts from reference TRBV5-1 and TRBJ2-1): KAGVTQTPRYLIKTRGQQVTLSCSPISGHRSVSWYQQTPGQGLQFLFEYFSETQRNKGNFPGRFSGRQFSNSRSEMNVSTLELGDSALYLCASSLDISYNEQFFGPGTRLTVL.

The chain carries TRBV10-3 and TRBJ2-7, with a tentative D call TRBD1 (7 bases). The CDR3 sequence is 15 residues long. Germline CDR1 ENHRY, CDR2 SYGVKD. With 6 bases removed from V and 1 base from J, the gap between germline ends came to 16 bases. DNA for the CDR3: TGTGCCATCAGGGCGGTGGAGGGGGCTTCCTACGAGCAGTACTTC. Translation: CAIRAVEGASYEQYF.

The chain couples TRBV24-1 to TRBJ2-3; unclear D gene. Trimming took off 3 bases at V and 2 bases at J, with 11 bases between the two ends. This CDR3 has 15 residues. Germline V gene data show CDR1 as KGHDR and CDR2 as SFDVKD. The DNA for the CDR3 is TGTGCCACCAGTGATCCGAGGCACTACACAGATACGCAGTATTTT. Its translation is CATSDPRHYTDTQYF.

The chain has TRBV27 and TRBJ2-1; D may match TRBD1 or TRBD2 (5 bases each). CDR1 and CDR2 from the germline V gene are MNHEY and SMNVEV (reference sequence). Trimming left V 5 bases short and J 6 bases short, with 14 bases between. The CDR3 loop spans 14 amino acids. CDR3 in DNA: TGTGCCAGCAGTCCTTGGGACGTAGGCAATGAGCAGTTCTTC. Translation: CASSPWDVGNEQFF.